The 32 T cell receptor beta chains presented below share a single source sample, sequenced in a study of post-analysis software for immune sequencing data. Study-level findings and limits: The study found TRBV5-6, TRBV5-1 and TRBV20-1 among five or six TRBV segments more frequent in patients than controls.

Antigens for these TCRs are unknown. TCR beta cDNA libraries had unique molecular identifiers. Each CDR3 protein gets one entry after TCRdb re-called the PCR reads with MiXCR. The table includes 740,000 or so distinct CDR3 sequences, under 70% detected once. What was sequenced was blood. Receptors were obtained from a girl aged 10-17 years with multiple sclerosis.

The rearrangement joins TRBV29-1 to TRBJ1-2; D uncertain. The CDR3 loop spans 12 amino acids. CDR1 and CDR2 from the germline V gene are SQVTM and ANQGSEA. Deletions cut 5 bases from V and 2 bases from J, with 9 bases between. The CDR3 DNA reads TGCAGCGTTCAGAATGACAACTATGGCTACACCTTC. Its translation is CSVQNDNYGYTF. The full variable domain, in which reference TRBV29-1 and TRBJ1-2 provide the parts outside the CDR3, is SAVISQKPSRDICQRGTSLTIQCQVDSQVTMMFWYRQQPGQSLTLIATANQGSEATYESGFVIDKFPISRPNLTFSTLTVSNMSPEDSSIYLCSVQNDNYGYTFGSGTRLTVV.

This chain links TRBV4-1 with TRBJ2-3; 12 positions match TRBD2. Unmatched junction bases numbered 9, after V lost 4 bases and J lost 4 bases. Germline loops: CDR1 MGHRA, CDR2 YSYEKL. This CDR3 spans 17 amino acids. The CDR3 loop reads CASSPPTSGGTSDTQYF. The CDR3 nucleotides read TGCGCCAGCAGCCCCCCGACTAGCGGGGGTACATCAGATACGCAGTATTTT.

The chain joins TRBV7-9 to TRBJ2-1; 9 nucleotides agree with TRBD2. Germline V gene sequence: CDR1 SEHNR, CDR2 FQNEAQ (reference sequence). The CDR3 has 15 amino acids. Losses at the gene ends were 1 base for V and 7 bases for J; bases not matched to a gene: 5. This CDR3 reads CASSLERGARNEQFF. Here the CDR3 DNA reads TGTGCCAGCAGCTTAGAGCGGGGGGCCCGGAATGAGCAGTTCTTC.

The V gene is TRBV12-3 or TRBV12-4, the J gene TRBJ2-3, with D perhaps matching TRBD1 (6 bases). V lost 8 bases to trimming and J lost 6 bases, with 18 bases between them. The CDR3 is made up of 14 amino acids. The CDR3 region is CASQPGQHRDTQYF. CDR3 DNA: TGTGCCAGCCAGCCGGGACAACATCGGGATACGCAGTATTTT.

CDR3 sequence (DNA): TGTGCCACCAGCAGAGTGTACGGGAGCGAGCAGTTCTTC. This codes for CATSRVYGSEQFF. This chain uses TRBV15 with TRBJ2-1; a possible D gene is TRBD2 (6 bases). Germline V gene sequence: CDR1 LNHNV, CDR2 YYDKDF (reference sequence). The V end was cut by 1 base, the J end by 10 bases, with 11 bases between. CDR3 length: 13 amino acids.

The chain employs TRBV3-1 and TRBJ1-2, with D perhaps TRBD1 (5 bases). With 2 bases removed from V and 7 bases from J, the gap between germline ends came to 14 bases. CDR1 and CDR2 from the germline V gene are LGHDT and YNNKEL (reference sequence). This CDR3 region has 14 residues. The CDR3 bases are TGTGCCAGCAGCCAAAGAAGGGGAGTCTTTGGCTACACCTTC. Its translation is CASSQRRGVFGYTF. Using reference TRBV3-1 and TRBJ1-2 for the parts outside the CDR3, the full variable domain is DTAVSQTPKYLVTQMGNDKSIKCEQNLGHDTMYWYKQDSKKFLKIMFSYNNKELIINETVPNRFSPKSPDKAHLNLHINSLELGDSAVYFCASSQRRGVFGYTFGSGTRLTVV.

Comment on this clonotype: A read error may be the cause here, since a much bigger clone is one base away. The chain carries TRBV5-1 and TRBJ2-3, with D hard to call. Germline V CDR1 and CDR2: SGHRS, YFSETQ. V lost 0 bases and J lost 2, with 4 bases in between. The CDR3 consists of 13 residues. The CDR3 DNA reads TGCGCCAGCAGCTTGGATGTCACAGATACGCAGTATTTT. This codes for CASSLDVTDTQYF.

CDR3 nucleotide sequence: TGTGCCATCAGCCGAAACACAGATACGCAGTATTTT. Translating it yields CAISRNTDTQYF. The chain joins TRBV10-3 to TRBJ2-3, with D unresolved. Deletions cut 6 bases from V and 2 bases from J, with 6 bases between. In germline, CDR1 is ENHRY, CDR2 SYGVKD. There are 12 residues in the CDR3.

V gene TRBV6-6 combines with J gene TRBJ2-6, with a possible D match to TRBD2 (5 bases). V lost 8 bases, J lost 0 bases, and 14 bases lay in between. CDR3 length: 16 residues. Germline CDR1 and CDR2: MNHNY and SVGAGI (reference sequence). The DNA of the CDR3 is TGTGCCAGCGACCGGGGAGTTAACTCTGGGGCCAACGTCCTGACTTTC. Its protein is CASDRGVNSGANVLTF.

As concerns this clonotype: At one boundary the junction diverges from the germline segment, which might be a read error. This rearrangement joins TRBV28 to TRBJ1-2; no clear D. The CDR3 totals 15 residues. Germline CDR1 and CDR2: MDHEN and SYDVKM. DNA for the CDR3: TGTGCCACCAGTTTTGGCGCTGACTGGAACTATGGCTACACCTTC. Its translation: CATSFGADWNYGYTF.

On this clonotype itself: This could be a read error, since a much larger clone is one nucleotide away. V and J are TRBV7-8 and TRBJ1-2; 7 bases align to TRBD1. V lost 5 bases, J lost 1 base, and 1 base stayed unmatched. Germline-derived CDR1 and CDR2 are SGHVS and FQNEAQ. The CDR3 consists of 13 residues. In nucleotides, the CDR3 is TGTGCCAGCAGCGGGGACAGTAACTATGGCTACACCTTC. Its translation: CASSGDSNYGYTF.

The chain uses TRBV29-1 and TRBJ2-1; D is unresolved. Deletions cut 3 bases from V and 7 bases from J, with 19 bases between. The CDR3 spans 15 residues. CDR1 is SQVTM and CDR2 is ANQGSEA in the germline V gene. The DNA of the CDR3 is TGCAGCGTTGAGTCTGGCAGACGGGCCTCGAATGAGCAGTTCTTC. As protein: CSVESGRRASNEQFF.

The chain joins TRBV9 to TRBJ2-7; D gene uncertain. This CDR3 is 14 amino acids long. The germline V gene has CDR1 SGDLS and CDR2 YYNGEE. V was shortened by 0 bases and J by 2 bases, with 9 bases between the two germline ends. The CDR3 nucleotides read TGTGCCAGCAGCGTAGGTCTGGGGACCTACGAGCAGTACTTC. Its protein is CASSVGLGTYEQYF.

V and J are TRBV6-6 and TRBJ1-1; D unclear. This CDR3 has 16 residues. Per the germline V gene, CDR1 is MNHNY and CDR2 is SVGAGI (reference sequence). Trimming pared 5 bases from V and 3 bases from J, leaving 19 bases between. The CDR3 protein is CASSVVRRQADTEAFF. For the CDR3, the DNA is TGTGCCAGCAGTGTGGTTCGGCGGCAGGCGGACACTGAAGCTTTCTTT.

This rearrangement joins TRBV20-1 to TRBJ2-1; 7 nucleotides agree with TRBD2. Trimming cost V 4 bases and J 1 base; bases outside gene matches: 10. The CDR3 totals 16 residues. Germline assignment: CDR1 DFQATT and CDR2 SNEGSKA (reference sequence). The CDR3 DNA reads as TGCAGTGCTAAAGAAGCGGGACGGCATTCCTACAATGAGCAGTTCTTC. Translating gives CSAKEAGRHSYNEQFF.

This chain uses TRBV20-1 with TRBJ2-3; D is undetermined. This CDR3 comprises 13 residues. CDR1 is DFQATT, CDR2 SNEGSKA, per germline (reference sequence). Trimming took 1 base from V and 1 from J, leaving 6 bases between them. CDR3 loop: CSARAVGTDTQYF. The CDR3 nucleotides are TGCAGTGCTAGAGCCGTGGGCACAGATACGCAGTATTTT.

The genes are TRBV27 and TRBJ2-7; D is ambiguous. V gave up 3 bases and J gave up 3 bases, with 15 bases separating them. This CDR3 region has 15 residues. The germline gives CDR1 MNHEY, CDR2 SMNVEV (reference sequence). The CDR3 protein is CASSFYLAGVYEQYF. The CDR3 DNA follows: TGTGCCAGCAGTTTTTACCTGGCTGGGGTCTACGAGCAGTACTTC.

The chain uses TRBV29-1 and TRBJ2-7, with D possibly called TRBD1 or TRBD2 (5 bases each). The CDR3 runs to 14 residues. Germline values: CDR1 SQVTM, CDR2 ANQGSEA. With 4 bases removed from V and 1 base from J, the gap between germline ends came to 14 bases. The CDR3 DNA is TGCAGCGTTGGGGGGATGCTTGGTTCCTACGAGCAGTACTTC. Protein: CSVGGMLGSYEQYF.

This clonotype appeared a single time. This chain joins TRBV20-1 and TRBJ2-6; 10 positions match TRBD1. This CDR3 comprises 16 residues. With V trimmed by 6 bases and J by 8 bases, 13 bases remained unmatched. CDR1 is DFQATT, CDR2 SNEGSKA, per germline (reference sequence). The CDR3, as DNA: TGCAGTGCAACAAAGACAGGGGGCGTTAGGACCAACGTCCTGACTTTC. Encoded protein: CSATKTGGVRTNVLTF.

A few counts support this clonotype. The genes are TRBV29-1 and TRBJ2-1; 10 bases are a match to TRBD2. Per the germline V gene, CDR1 is SQVTM and CDR2 is ANQGSEA. The junction had 2 bases not matched to a gene; V was cut back by 3 bases and J by 0 bases. This CDR3 is 15 amino acids long. Written as DNA, the CDR3 is TGCAGCGTTGATGCTAGCGGGAGCTCCTACAATGAGCAGTTCTTC. This gives the protein CSVDASGSSYNEQFF.

This clonotype was observed a few times. V gene TRBV6-6 combines with J gene TRBJ2-7; D unresolved. CDR3 size: 14 residues. V lost 2 bases, J lost 3 bases, and 11 bases lay in between. From germline, CDR1 is MNHNY and CDR2 SVGAGI (reference sequence). The DNA for the CDR3 is TGTGCCAGCAGTTACGTGACGTTCCTCTACGAGCAGTACTTC. Amino acid sequence: CASSYVTFLYEQYF.

The V and J genes are TRBV2 and TRBJ2-3; 11 bases fit TRBD2. CDR1 SNHLY and CDR2 FYNNEI come from the germline V gene. The CDR3 spans 19 residues. The junction had 19 bases not matched to a gene; V was cut back by 5 bases and J by 6 bases. CDR3 nucleotide sequence: TGTGCCAGCAGTCCACTCGCGATTCCACTAGCGGGAGCGAGGGATACGCAGTATTTT. This gives the protein CASSPLAIPLAGARDTQYF. Using reference TRBV2 and TRBJ2-3 for the parts outside the CDR3, the full variable domain is EPEVTQTPSHQVTQMGQEVILRCVPISNHLYFYWYRQILGQKVEFLVSFYNNEISEKSEIFDDQFSVERPDGSNFTLKIRSTKLEDSAMYFCASSPLAIPLAGARDTQYFGPGTRLTVL.

The chain is built from TRBV29-1 and TRBJ1-1; D is perhaps TRBD1 (6 bases). This CDR3 region has 11 residues. Germline V lookup: CDR1 SQVTM, CDR2 ANQGSEA. The germline V and J ends were trimmed by 4 bases and 4 bases, with 7 bases remaining between them. The CDR3 is CSVGGLTEAFF. The CDR3 nucleotides read TGCAGCGTTGGGGGGCTCACTGAAGCTTTCTTT.

The chain recombines TRBV20-1 with TRBJ2-3; 12 bases are a match to TRBD2. Germline CDR1 and CDR2: DFQATT and SNEGSKA (reference sequence). The CDR3 runs to 16 residues. V trimming: 1 base; J trimming: 4 bases; junction bases outside the gene matches: 6. CDR3 coding DNA: TGCAGTGCTAGAGGGACTAGCGGGATTCCGGCAGATACGCAGTATTTT. Translating gives CSARGTSGIPADTQYF.

This clonotype was observed a few times. The chain couples TRBV29-1 to TRBJ2-3; tentatively, D is TRBD2 (6 bases). Trimming stripped 4 bases from V and 2 bases from J, with 10 bases between. This CDR3 contains 13 residues. CDR1 and CDR2 from the germline V gene are SQVTM and ANQGSEA. The CDR3, as DNA: TGCAGCGTTGTGGACTACATCACAGATACGCAGTATTTT. Protein: CSVVDYITDTQYF.

The chain joins TRBV20-1 to TRBJ2-5; D gene unclear. V was clipped by 7 bases and J by 0 bases, with 9 bases between them. The germline gives CDR1 DFQATT, CDR2 SNEGSKA (reference sequence). CDR3 length equals 12 residues. The CDR3 loop is CSGTGNQETQYF. CDR3 nucleotides: TGCAGTGGAACCGGCAACCAAGAGACCCAGTACTTC.

The chain has TRBV6-6 and TRBJ1-1; 12 bases line up with TRBD1. The V and J ends lost 7 bases and 6 bases, in that order; junction bases with no gene match: 12. CDR1 and CDR2 from the germline V gene are MNHNY and SVGAGI (reference sequence). The CDR3 is made up of 16 amino acids. CDR3 residues: CASTDRDRGRRPEAFF. Here the CDR3 DNA reads TGTGCCAGCACCGACCGGGACAGGGGGCGTAGGCCTGAAGCTTTCTTT.

This chain joins TRBV5-1 and TRBJ2-3; D tentatively reads TRBD1 or TRBD2 (6 bases each). This CDR3 is built from 16 residues. Germline V gene lookup returns CDR1 SGHRS and CDR2 YFSETQ. V dropped 3 bases and J dropped 0 bases, with 14 bases sitting between them. The CDR3 here is CASSSSGAISTDTQYF. The CDR3, as DNA: TGCGCCAGCAGCTCCTCGGGGGCTATTAGCACAGATACGCAGTATTTT.

The chain joins TRBV4-1 to TRBJ2-1; 8 nucleotides line up with TRBD2. J gave up 0 bases and V 5 bases, and 6 bases lay outside the gene matches. The length of the CDR3 is 16 residues. CDR1 is MGHRA and CDR2 is YSYEKL in the germline V gene. DNA for the CDR3: TGCGCCAGCAGCGATACTAGCGGTCGCTCCTACAATGAGCAGTTCTTC. This translates into CASSDTSGRSYNEQFF.

This clonotype was seen a handful of times. This sequence joins TRBV29-1 and TRBJ2-1, with 12 bases fitting TRBD2. This CDR3 has 17 amino acids. Germline CDR1 SQVTM, CDR2 ANQGSEA. The J segment lost 1 base and the V segment lost 2 bases, leaving 6 bases of the junction unmatched. The CDR3, as DNA: TGCAGCGTTGAAAGCGCTAGCGGGAGGGAATCCTACAATGAGCAGTTCTTC. Translating gives CSVESASGRESYNEQFF.

Only a few counts were recorded for this clonotype. The J gene is TRBJ2-7, the V gene TRBV7-2, with 7 positions matching TRBD2. CDR3 length equals 12 residues. Losses at the gene ends were 8 bases for V and 0 bases for J; bases not matched to a gene: 1. Germline CDR1 reads SGHTA; CDR2 reads FQGNSA. The CDR3 reads CASASGSYEQYF. The CDR3 DNA is TGTGCCAGCGCTAGCGGCTCCTACGAGCAGTACTTC.

This clonotype was detected only a few times. This chain links TRBV3-1 with TRBJ2-1, with TRBD1 identical over 11 bases. There are 19 residues in the CDR3. V lost 8 bases, J lost 2 bases, and 17 bases stayed unmatched. The germline CDR1 and CDR2 sequences are LGHDT and YNNKEL (reference sequence). The CDR3 DNA reads as TGTGCCAGCCATGGGACAGGGGGTAGCGTGAGGGGGGCCTACAATGAGCAGTTCTTC. Translated, it gives CASHGTGGSVRGAYNEQFF.